This paragraph reports one T cell receptor (beta chain). Profiled with immunoSEQ multiplex PCR; TCRdb holds only in-frame clones, not every one. Of 88,000 or so clones listed, 75% to 90% are singletons. Germline V gene data show CDR1 as SEHNR and CDR2 as FQNEAQ (reference sequence). V lost 5 bases and J lost 4, with 14 bases in between. The CDR3 is 14 amino acids. This record comes from a study of T cells after somatic rescue of genetic block. The source is a woman between 18 and 30 years old. V usage is TRBV7-9 and J usage is TRBJ1-1; D gene ambiguous. The specimen sequenced was peripheral blood mononuclear cells (PBMCs). The DNA for the CDR3 is TGTGCCAGCAGCGCCCCCTTCGGATCCACTGAAGCTTTCTTT. This codes for CASSAPFGSTEAFF.